Listed below are T cell receptor beta chains from one sample, sequenced in a study of memory CD8 T cells in hepatitis C reinfection. Profiled with immunoSEQ multiplex PCR; TCRdb holds only in-frame clones, not every one. The sample yields more than 45,000 clones, roughly nine tenths seen once. Sequencing was carried out using naive CD8+ T cells sorted from blood. These receptors came from a man aged 18-30 years with hepatitis C virus infection. Each CDR3 is given with its conserved first and last residue. The order of the fields is D gene, J gene, clone size, V gene, CDR3 protein, CDR3 DNA. A D gene is named only where the DNA matches it firmly. Clone size is shown for a subset of rows, as once, few, many or a class of expanded clone.

NA | TRBJ2-5 | NA | TRBV9 | CASSPWTAQETQYF | TGTGCCAGCAGCCCCTGGACAGCGCAAGAGACCCAGTACTTC
NA | TRBJ1-3 | NA | TRBV19 | CASTGNTIYF | TGTGCCAGTACGGGAAACACCATATATTTT
NA | TRBJ2-3 | NA | TRBV7-2 | CASSSVSSTDTQYF | TGTGCCAGCAGCTCCGTCTCTAGCACAGATACGCAGTATTTT
TRBD2 | TRBJ2-5 | once | TRBV29-1 | CSVEYGGLAGAAETQYF | TGCAGCGTTGAATACGGGGGACTAGCGGGAGCGGCGGAGACCCAGTACTTC
NA | TRBJ2-3 | NA | TRBV27 | CASSLRFTDTQYF | TGTGCCAGCAGTTTACGTTTCACAGATACGCAGTACTTT
NA | TRBJ2-5 | NA | TRBV2 | CASSPLDSPQETQYF | TGTGCCAGCAGTCCTCTGGACAGCCCTCAAGAGACCCAGTACTTC
TRBD2 | TRBJ2-2 | NA | TRBV5-1 | CASSFSGGRGELFF | TGCGCCAGCAGCTTTAGCGGGGGCCGAGGGGAGCTGTTTTTT
TRBD1 | TRBJ1-1 | NA | TRBV28 | CASTGQGGYTEAFF | TGTGCCAGCACAGGACAGGGGGGGTACACTGAAGCTTTCTTT
NA | TRBJ2-3 | once | TRBV6-1 | CASSPQGSTDTQYF | TGTGCCAGCAGTCCACAGGGAAGCACAGATACGCAGTATTTT
TRBD2 | TRBJ2-1 | NA | TRBV11-2 | CASSTRASGRSSSYNEQFF | TGTGCCAGCAGCACTCGGGCTAGCGGGAGGTCTAGCTCCTACAATGAGCAGTTCTTC
NA | TRBJ2-5 | NA | TRBV15 | CATSRDSETQYF | TGTGCCACCAGCAGAGATAGCGAGACCCAGTACTTC
NA | TRBJ1-4 | few | TRBV4-1 | CASSQGIGASEKLFF | TGCGCCAGCAGCCAAGGTATAGGGGCGTCAGAAAAACTGTTTTTT
NA | TRBJ2-2 | NA | TRBV4-1 | CASSQGRGAGELFF | TGCGCCAGCAGCCAAGGCAGGGGGGCCGGGGAGCTGTTTTTT
TRBD2 | TRBJ2-7 | once | TRBV19 | CASSHPRDNWVPGLAGDEQYF | TGTGCCAGTAGTCACCCCCGGGACAATTGGGTACCGGGACTAGCGGGAGACGAGCAGTACTTC
TRBD1 | TRBJ2-5 | NA | TRBV9 | CASSPWTGGSETQYF | TGTGCCAGCAGCCCGTGGACAGGGGGCAGCGAGACCCAGTACTTC
NA | TRBJ2-7 | NA | TRBV10-2 | CASSGGVRYEQYF | TGCGCCAGCAGCGGTGGCGTGAGGTACGAGCAGTACTTC
NA | TRBJ2-2 | few | TRBV18 | CASTLYTGNTGELFF | TGTGCCAGCACACTTTATACAGGGAACACCGGGGAGCTGTTTTTT
NA | TRBJ2-1 | NA | TRBV7-9 | CASSLAGSEQFF | TGTGCCAGCAGCTTAGCCGGTAGTGAGCAGTTCTTC
TRBD1 | TRBJ1-1 | once | TRBV29-1 | CSAERDRGEAFF | TGCAGCGCTGAAAGGGACAGGGGTGAAGCTTTCTTT
NA | TRBJ2-3 | NA | TRBV11-3 | CASSPGDTTDTQYF | TGTGCCAGCAGCCCGGGGGATACCACAGATACGCAGTATTTT
TRBD2 | TRBJ2-3 | NA | TRBV6-5 | CASSYSTSGRTDTQYF | TGTGCCAGCAGTTACTCAACTAGCGGGAGGACAGATACGCAGTATTTT
TRBD1 | TRBJ2-7 | NA | TRBV18 | CASSRYTGDYEQYF | TGTGCCAGCTCACGCTATACAGGGGACTACGAGCAGTACTTC
NA | TRBJ1-2 | NA | TRBV19 | CACALPGLNYGYTF | TGTGCCTGTGCCCTCCCAGGGTTAAACTATGGCTACACCTTC
NA | TRBJ1-4 | few | TRBV30 | CACTTGAATNEKLFF | TGTGCCTGTACGACAGGAGCAGCAACTAATGAAAAACTGTTTTTT
TRBD2 | TRBJ2-1 | NA | TRBV7-7 | CASSSLAGGWDEQFF | TGTGCTAGCAGCTCCCTAGCGGGAGGGTGGGATGAGCAGTTCTTC
NA | TRBJ2-5 | NA | TRBV28 | CASSLGETQYF | TGTGCCAGCAGTTTAGGCGAGACCCAGTACTTC
NA | TRBJ1-1 | NA | TRBV19 | CASSWGEEEAFF | TGTGCCAGTAGCTGGGGGGAGGAGGAAGCTTTCTTT
TRBD2 | TRBJ2-7 | few | TRBV10-3 | CATGEGLNEQYF | TGTGCCACCGGGGAGGGACTCAACGAGCAGTACTTC
TRBD2 | TRBJ2-1 | once | TRBV6-6 | CASSYGGSSNEQFF | TGTGCCAGCAGTTATGGCGGGAGTAGTAATGAGCAGTTCTTC
NA | TRBJ2-7 | NA | TRBV7-8 | CASSLVGPVSYGSEQYF | TGTGCCAGCAGCTTAGTCGGGCCTGTTTCCTATGGGAGTGAGCAGTACTTC
NA | TRBJ1-2 | NA | TRBV7-8 | CASSLEPDRHYGYTF | TGTGCCAGCAGCTTAGAACCAGACAGACACTATGGCTACACCTTC
NA | TRBJ1-1 | NA | TRBV28 | CASRSTGDMNTEAFF | TGTGCCAGCAGGTCGACAGGAGACATGAACACTGAAGCTTTCTTT
TRBD2 | TRBJ2-7 | NA | TRBV5-5 | CASSGGLADYEQYF | TGTGCCAGCAGCGGGGGACTAGCGGACTACGAGCAGTACTTC
TRBD1 | TRBJ2-7 | NA | TRBV11-2 | CASSGTGQEQYF | TGTGCCAGCAGCGGGACAGGGCAAGAGCAGTACTTC
NA | TRBJ2-3 | NA | TRBV27 | CASSLGGRTDTQYF | TGTGCCAGCAGTTTGGGGGGTCGGACAGATACGCAGTATTTT
NA | TRBJ2-7 | NA | TRBV15 | CATSKVGASSYEQYF | TGTGCCACCAGCAAGGTGGGTGCTAGCTCCTACGAGCAGTACTTC
NA | TRBJ2-1 | NA | TRBV27 | CASSSGLVYNEQFF | TGTGCCAGCAGTTCTGGACTGGTTTACAATGAGCAGTTCTTC
TRBD1 | TRBJ2-5 | NA | TRBV7-9 | CASSYTGGQETQYF | TGTGCCAGCAGCTACACAGGGGGCCAAGAGACCCAGTACTTC
TRBD2 | TRBJ2-3 | NA | TRBV19 | CASSIAPRLAGITDTQYF | TGTGCCAGTAGTATAGCGCCCAGACTAGCGGGGATCACAGATACGCAGTATTTT
NA | TRBJ1-3 | few | TRBV7-2 | CASSPYLQGGWNTIYF | TGTGCCAGCAGCCCATACCTACAGGGTGGGTGGAACACCATATATTTT
TRBD1 | TRBJ1-1 | NA | TRBV7-2 | CASSIYRGGTEAFF | TGTGCCAGCAGCATATACAGGGGTGGCACTGAAGCTTTCTTT
TRBD1 | TRBJ2-5 | NA | TRBV5-6 | CASSKDRGLQETQYF | TGTGCCAGCAGCAAAGACAGGGGTTTGCAAGAGACCCAGTACTTC
TRBD1 | TRBJ2-7 | NA | TRBV10-2 | CASSVSEGTEGVYEQYF | TGCGCCAGCAGTGTCAGTGAGGGGACAGAGGGGGTCTACGAGCAGTACTTC
NA | TRBJ1-2 | NA | TRBV6-6 | CASSYVNSHGYTF | TGTGCCAGCAGTTACGTTAACAGCCATGGCTACACCTTC
TRBD2 | TRBJ2-5 | NA | TRBV7-2 | CASSSIPGTSASPQETQYF | TGTGCCAGCAGCTCGATTCCCGGGACTAGCGCCTCCCCTCAAGAGACCCAGTACTTC
NA | TRBJ2-5 | NA | TRBV11-2 | CASSLVGETQYF | TGTGCCAGCAGCTTAGTGGGCGAGACCCAGTACTTC
TRBD2 | TRBJ2-1 | NA | TRBV7-9 | CASSPGTSGVDEQFF | TGTGCCAGCAGTCCCGGGACTAGCGGGGTGGATGAGCAGTTCTTC
TRBD1 | TRBJ2-5 | NA | TRBV28 | CASSYGQGLQETQYF | TGTGCCAGCAGTTACGGACAGGGCCTCCAAGAGACCCAGTACTTC